These T cell receptor beta chains were read from a single sample in a study of CD8 T cells in ankylosing spondylitis. TCRdb re-derived calls from the 5' RACE reads in MiXCR, one entry per CDR3 protein. The sample carries more than 250,000 distinct CDR3 sequences, around a tenth recorded once. Sample: blood, either unsorted or a sorted T cell fraction (not recorded which). These receptors were obtained from a female donor with ankylosing spondylitis or in good health (not recorded which). The CDR3 runs from the conserved cysteine through the conserved F or W. A D gene is named only where the DNA matches it firmly. Not all rows give a size; the values are once, few, many and, for expanded clones, a class.

CDR3aa	CDR3nt	abundance	d_gene	v_gene	j_gene
CSAGRDSREQYF	TGCAGTGCCGGTCGGGATTCGCGAGAGCAGTACTTC	many	.	TRBV20-1	TRBJ2-7
CASSLGAGGEERLFF	TGTGCCAGCAGCTTAGGTGCTGGGGGAGAGGAAAGACTGTTTTTT	many	.	TRBV7-6	TRBJ1-4
CSALPPWGGNTDTQYF	TGCAGTGCTTTACCCCCTTGGGGGGGGAACACAGATACGCAGTATTTT	.	TRBD2	TRBV20-1	TRBJ2-3
CASSPSGLMNTEAFF	TGTGCCAGCAGTCCATCGGGACTGATGAACACTGAAGCTTTCTTT	.	.	TRBV12-3/TRBV12-4	TRBJ1-1
CASSEGQPDYEQYF	TGCGCCAGCAGCGAAGGGCAGCCAGACTACGAGCAGTACTTC	few	.	TRBV5-1	TRBJ2-7
CASSLVSRGGTEAFF	TGTGCCAGCAGCTTAGTATCCCGGGGGGGAACTGAAGCTTTCTTT	many	.	TRBV7-2	TRBJ1-1
CSVGGHADYGYTF	TGCAGCGTTGGAGGACACGCCGACTATGGCTACACCTTC	many	.	TRBV29-1	TRBJ1-2
CSASPRPDRSYEQYF	TGCAGTGCATCCCCTCGTCCAGACCGGTCCTACGAGCAGTACTTC	.	.	TRBV20-1	TRBJ2-7
CASGRGLNTEAFF	TGTGCCAGCGGTAGGGGGCTGAACACTGAAGCTTTCTTT	many	TRBD1	TRBV6-6	TRBJ1-1
CASSLAGGLNTDTQYF	TGCGCCAGCAGCTTGGCCGGAGGACTAAACACAGATACGCAGTATTTT	many	.	TRBV5-1	TRBJ2-3
CASNQVGNEQFF	TGTGCCAGCAACCAAGTCGGTAATGAGCAGTTCTTC	.	.	TRBV14	TRBJ2-1
CASSLVSYQGVYEQYF	TGTGCCAGCAGCTTGGTGTCCTACCAGGGAGTCTACGAGCAGTACTTC	.	.	TRBV5-5	TRBJ2-7
CASSQGTPIGNTIYF	TGCGCCAGCAGCCAAGGGACACCGATCGGTAACACCATATATTTT	many	.	TRBV5-1	TRBJ1-3
CASSPNSKGTQYF	TGTGCCAGCTCACCCAACTCCAAGGGTACGCAGTATTTT	.	.	TRBV18	TRBJ2-3
CASSPRALRGGGNEQFF	TGTGCCAGTAGTCCGCGGGCTTTGCGCGGAGGGGGAAATGAGCAGTTCTTC	many	.	TRBV19	TRBJ2-1
CASSPVVGDSNQPQHF	TGTGCCAGCTCACCGGTGGTCGGGGATAGCAATCAGCCCCAGCATTTT	.	.	TRBV18	TRBJ1-5
CASTNLGPTMGGYTF	TGTGCCAGCACCAACTTAGGGCCAACTATGGGTGGCTACACCTTC	few	.	TRBV12-3/TRBV12-4	TRBJ1-2
CASSFRQGADYEQYF	TGTGCCAGCAGCTTTCGACAGGGGGCGGACTACGAGCAGTACTTC	many	TRBD1	TRBV7-6	TRBJ2-7
CASSLAGGSEQFF	TGTGCCAGCAGTTTAGCGGGAGGTAGTGAGCAGTTCTTC	many	.	TRBV12-3/TRBV12-4	TRBJ2-1
CASGYGGQNYEQYF	TGCGCCAGCGGTTACGGGGGACAGAACTACGAGCAGTACTTC	few	.	TRBV5-1	TRBJ2-7
CSANTGSSYEQYF	TGCAGTGCTAATACAGGTTCCTCCTACGAGCAGTACTTC	few	.	TRBV20-1	TRBJ2-7
CSARLVVAADTQYF	TGCAGTGCTAGACTAGTGGTTGCCGCAGATACGCAGTATTTT	.	.	TRBV20-1	TRBJ2-3